This record concerns one TCR beta chain sequence. CDR1 MDHEN and CDR2 SYDVKM come from the germline V gene. The CDR3 runs 16 residues. V dropped 9 bases and J dropped 1; count of bases not matched to a gene: 13. Profiling relied on immunoSEQ multiplex PCR, and the TCRdb table lists in-frame clones only, not all of them. The sample has hundreds of thousands of clones, around 87% seen once. The sample comes from a study of blood T cell repertoires in COVID-19. The receptor was isolated from a man in his forties in a cohort exposed to, infected with or recovered from COVID-19 (not recorded which). Sequencing was done on a sample of PBMCs or T cells enriched from blood (not recorded which). The chain combines TRBV28 with TRBJ1-1; 8 bases match TRBD1. CDR3 loop: CASRRRDRRQNTEAFF. CDR3 nucleotide sequence: TGTGCCAGTAGACGTCGGGACAGGCGACAGAACACTGAAGCTTTCTTT.